The next 23 T cell receptor beta chains were all read from a single sample in a study of early stage breast cancer tumors. The protocol was immunoSEQ multiplex PCR, while the TCRdb copy is restricted to in-frame clones and leaves out a portion. The sample lists approximately 39,000 clones, 74% occurring once. Material for sequencing was blood. These receptor sequences come from a person in their sixties or seventies with breast cancer.

This clone appeared once. The J gene is TRBJ2-1, the V gene TRBV7-4; D is undetermined. This CDR3 region has 13 residues. Germline V gene lookup returns CDR1 SGHVT and CDR2 SQSDAQ. Deletions cut 5 bases from V and 4 bases from J, with 9 bases between. The CDR3 DNA sequence: TGTGCCAGCAGCCGCAGTTTGTACAATGAGCAGTTCTTC. Translation gives CASSRSLYNEQFF.

The rearrangement joins TRBV5-5 to TRBJ1-2; D unclear. This CDR3 is built from 14 residues. Trimming left V 4 bases short and J 9 bases short, with 19 bases between. Looked up from germline, CDR1 is SGHKS and CDR2 is YYEKEE (reference sequence). CDR3 region: CASSLPGSMTRYTF. The DNA of the CDR3 is TGTGCCAGCAGCCTACCCGGCTCTATGACCCGCTACACCTTC.

The chain links TRBV7-9 to TRBJ1-3; D perhaps matches TRBD1 (5 bases). CDR3 size: 18 residues. CDR1 is SEHNR and CDR2 is FQNEAQ in the germline V gene (reference sequence). Trimming took 0 bases from V and 3 from J, leaving 18 bases between them. CDR3 nucleotide sequence: TGTGCCAGCAGCTTAGCGCGAGGGGCCCCGGGGAGTGGAAACACCATATATTTT. This gives the protein CASSLARGAPGSGNTIYF. Full variable domain (outside the CDR3, taken from reference TRBV7-9 and TRBJ1-3): DTGVSQNPRHKITKRGQNVTFRCDPISEHNRLYWYRQTLGQGPEFLTYFQNEAQLEKSRLLSDRFSAERPKGSFSTLEIQRTEQGDSAMYLCASSLARGAPGSGNTIYFGEGSWLTVV.

The chain joins TRBV7-3 to TRBJ1-2, with 8 bases identical to TRBD1. V shed 3 bases, J shed 4 bases, and the junction held 1 base outside the gene matches. The CDR3 loop spans 13 amino acids. CDR1 is SGHTA and CDR2 is FQGTGA in the germline V gene. The CDR3 region is CASSFTGGYGYTF. The DNA for the CDR3 is TGTGCCAGCAGCTTCACAGGGGGCTATGGCTACACCTTC.

V is TRBV6-1 and J is TRBJ1-5, with 7 nucleotides matching TRBD1. The CDR3 length is 12 residues. Germline assignment: CDR1 MNHNS and CDR2 SASEGT. J was trimmed by 15 bases and V by 6 bases; bases with no gene match: 11. CDR3 loop: CASRGDRGLGHF. As DNA, the CDR3 is TGTGCCAGCAGGGGGGACAGAGGCCTCGGGCATTTT.

The CDR3 DNA reads as TGTGCCAGCAGCCAAGACAAGTTAGATACGCAGTATTTT. Its translation: CASSQDKLDTQYF. The chain uses TRBV4-2 and TRBJ2-3; D is uncertain. Germline lookup yields CDR1 LGHNA and CDR2 YNFKEQ. V lost 0 bases to trimming and J lost 5 bases, with 6 bases between them. The CDR3 is made up of 13 amino acids.

The V and J genes are TRBV18 and TRBJ1-1, with 10 bases that match TRBD1. The germline CDR1 and CDR2 sequences are KGHSH and LQKENI. The CDR3 is made up of 15 amino acids. V shed 3 bases, J shed 3 bases, and the junction held 4 bases outside the gene matches. The CDR3 reads CASSPGQGGDTEAFF. In DNA, the CDR3 is TGTGCCAGCTCACCCGGACAGGGGGGGGACACTGAAGCTTTCTTT.

The gene calls are TRBV5-5 and TRBJ1-2; 9 bases are a match to TRBD1. The CDR3 spans 12 residues. Germline assignment: CDR1 SGHKS and CDR2 YYEKEE (reference sequence). Trimming cost V 7 bases and J 8 bases; bases outside gene matches: 6. This CDR3 reads CASPDRGGGYTF. CDR3 bases: TGTGCCAGCCCTGACAGGGGGGGAGGCTACACCTTC.

The rearrangement joins TRBV20-1 to TRBJ1-2; possible D gene TRBD1, 5 bases. The CDR3 length is 11 residues. Germline CDR1 DFQATT, CDR2 SNEGSKA (reference sequence). CDR3 amino acids: CRPGTLTGYTF. In DNA, the CDR3 is TGCAGGCCCGGGACTCTGACGGGCTACACCTTC.

This chain uses TRBV9 with TRBJ2-7; possibly TRBD1 or TRBD2 for D (5 bases each). The CDR3 spans 14 residues. CDR1 and CDR2 from the germline V gene are SGDLS and YYNGEE. The ends were cut back, 4 bases at V and 0 bases at J, with 11 bases in the middle. As DNA, the CDR3 is TGTGCCAGCAGCTCTGGGACGTACTCCTACGAGCAGTACTTC. It specifies CASSSGTYSYEQYF.

The chain employs TRBV7-8 and TRBJ2-1; a weak D match, TRBD1 (6 bases). With 5 bases removed from V and 6 bases from J, the gap between germline ends came to 20 bases. The CDR3 runs 16 residues. Per the germline V gene, CDR1 is SGHVS and CDR2 is FQNEAQ. The CDR3 reads CASSPNRRVGGNEQFF. The CDR3 bases are TGTGCCAGCAGCCCTAATCGTAGGGTAGGGGGCAATGAGCAGTTCTTC.

The table lists this clone with a count of one. The V call is TRBV2, the J call TRBJ1-3, with D unclear. The germline CDR1 and CDR2 sequences are SNHLY and FYNNEI. This CDR3 spans 14 amino acids. V shed 4 bases and J shed 0 bases, with 7 bases lying between them. CDR3: CASSVRFSGNTIYF. In DNA form, the CDR3 reads TGTGCCAGCAGTGTACGGTTCTCTGGAAACACCATATATTTT.

The sample holds one count of this clone. The J gene is TRBJ1-2, the V gene TRBV5-6, with 10 bases fitting TRBD1. The J segment lost 14 bases and the V segment lost 3 bases, leaving 10 bases of the junction unmatched. This CDR3 has 13 residues. From germline, CDR1 is SGHDT and CDR2 YYEEEE. The CDR3 DNA reads as TGTGCCAGCAGCTCCTTGGCGACAGGGGGCAGAACCTTC. It is translated as CASSSLATGGRTF.

The rearrangement links TRBV11-2 to TRBJ2-3; a weak D match, TRBD1 (6 bases). This CDR3 has 14 amino acids. V was shortened by 5 bases and J by 10 bases, with 19 bases between the two germline ends. Per the germline V gene, CDR1 is SGHAT and CDR2 is FQNNGV. The CDR3 nucleotides read TGTGCCAGCAGCCACTTGGGGTCAGGGGTATCGCAGTATTTT. This sequence encodes CASSHLGSGVSQYF.

This clone was recorded once. This sequence joins TRBV10-2 and TRBJ2-7; D ambiguous. This CDR3 is 16 amino acids long. Trimming shortened V by 6 bases and J by 0 bases, and 18 bases separated the two germline ends. From germline, CDR1 is WSHSY and CDR2 SAAADI. Here the CDR3 reads CASRGKGFLSSYEQYF. The CDR3 coding sequence is TGCGCCAGCAGGGGCAAGGGTTTCCTTAGCTCCTACGAGCAGTACTTC.

The chain recombines TRBV19 with TRBJ1-2; D call uncertain. The CDR3 covers 11 residues. CDR1 LNHDA and CDR2 SQIVND come from the germline V gene (reference sequence). The V end lost 8 bases, the J end lost 3 bases, and 7 bases lay between the germline ends. In DNA, the CDR3 is TGTGCCAGTGCGGAGCACTATGGCTACACCTTC. Amino acids: CASAEHYGYTF.

This clone has a handful of counts. The V gene is TRBV19, the J gene TRBJ1-2; D might be TRBD1 (6 bases). V lost 5 bases and J 2 bases, leaving 15 bases between the germline ends. This CDR3 has 15 residues. Germline assignment: CDR1 LNHDA and CDR2 SQIVND (reference sequence). CDR3 residues: CASSPRTVLNYGYTF. The CDR3 bases are TGTGCCAGTAGTCCGAGGACAGTACTAAACTATGGCTACACCTTC.

This clone was seen a few times. V and J are TRBV7-8 and TRBJ2-2; 14 bases agree with TRBD2. J was trimmed by 4 bases and V by 3 bases; bases with no gene match: 1. The CDR3 sequence is 16 residues long. The germline gives CDR1 SGHVS, CDR2 FQNEAQ. In nucleotides, the CDR3 is TGTGCCAGCAGCTTTGGGACTAGCGGGAGCACCGGGGAGCTGTTTTTT. It codes for CASSFGTSGSTGELFF.

The CDR3 here is CASSPGTSGRGEQYF. The CDR3 DNA is TGCGCCAGCAGTCCAGGGACTAGCGGGAGGGGAGAGCAGTACTTC. The chain is built from TRBV5-1 and TRBJ2-7; 16 bases agree with TRBD2. Germline CDR1 and CDR2: SGHRS and YFSETQ. The CDR3 totals 15 residues. With 5 bases clipped from V and 7 bases from J, the junction kept 6 bases outside the gene matches.

V is TRBV19 and J is TRBJ1-2; D unresolved. The CDR3 loop spans 14 amino acids. The germline V gene has CDR1 LNHDA and CDR2 SQIVND (reference sequence). V was trimmed by 7 bases and J by 1 base, leaving 13 bases between them. The CDR3 region is CASMSGPLNYGYTF. The CDR3 DNA sequence: TGTGCCAGTATGTCTGGGCCTCTTAACTATGGCTACACCTTC. The full variable domain, rest sourced from reference TRBV19 and TRBJ1-2, is DGGITQSPKYLFRKEGQNVTLSCEQNLNHDAMYWYRQDPGQGLRLIYYSQIVNDFQKGDIAEGYSVSREKKESFPLTVTSAQKNPTAFYLCASMSGPLNYGYTFGSGTRLTVV.

The rearrangement joins TRBV2 to TRBJ1-6; the match to TRBD1 covers 11 bases. V trimming: 7 bases; J trimming: 9 bases; junction bases outside the gene matches: 2. This CDR3 is built from 13 residues. CDR1 and CDR2 from the germline V gene are SNHLY and FYNNEI. CDR3 loop: CASKGQGGSPLHF. The DNA of the CDR3 is TGTGCCAGCAAGGGACAGGGGGGTTCACCCCTCCACTTT. Drawing the rest from reference TRBV2 and TRBJ1-6, the complete variable domain is EPEVTQTPSHQVTQMGQEVILRCVPISNHLYFYWYRQILGQKVEFLVSFYNNEISEKSEIFDDQFSVERPDGSNFTLKIRSTKLEDSAMYFCASKGQGGSPLHFGNGTRLTVT.

The chain uses TRBV27 and TRBJ2-7, with 7 bases that match TRBD2. Germline loops: CDR1 MNHEY, CDR2 SMNVEV (reference sequence). The ends lost 9 bases at V and 7 bases at J; junction bases unmatched: 6. The CDR3 totals 11 residues. The CDR3 reads CASRVGGEQYF. CDR3 bases: TGTGCCAGTAGGGTGGGGGGGGAGCAGTACTTC.

The chain carries TRBV7-9 and TRBJ1-3, with D hard to call. Germline CDR1 reads SEHNR; CDR2 reads FQNEAQ (reference sequence). V was shortened by 0 bases and J by 7 bases, with 4 bases between the two germline ends. The CDR3 totals 12 residues. CDR3 loop: CASSLAPNTIYF. CDR3 DNA sequence: TGTGCCAGCAGCTTAGCTCCGAACACCATATATTTT.